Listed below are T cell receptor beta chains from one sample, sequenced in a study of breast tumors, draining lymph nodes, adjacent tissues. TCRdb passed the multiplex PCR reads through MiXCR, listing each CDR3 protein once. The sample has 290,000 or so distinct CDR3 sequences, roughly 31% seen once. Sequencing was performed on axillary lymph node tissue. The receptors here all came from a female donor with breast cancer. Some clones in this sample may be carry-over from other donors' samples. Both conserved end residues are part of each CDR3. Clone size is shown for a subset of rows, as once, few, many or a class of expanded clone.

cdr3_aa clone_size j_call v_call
CASSGRGNTGGLCF . TRBJ2-2 TRBV9
CASSLQGLTDTQYF many TRBJ2-3 TRBV7-2
CASSSGGGAYNSPLHF few TRBJ1-6 TRBV27
CASSRGITEAFF . TRBJ1-1 TRBV10-2
CSVGGLGRGYNEQFF many TRBJ2-1 TRBV29-1
CASSQDRGASNEKLFF once TRBJ1-4 TRBV7-2
CASSFDRGAYNEQFF many TRBJ2-1 TRBV7-2
CASSSRGGKDTGELFF many TRBJ2-2 TRBV7-9
CASSKGPSNYGYTF many TRBJ1-2 TRBV5-1
CASSPTGLGTNIQYF few TRBJ2-4 TRBV14
CASSMRALTETQYF few TRBJ2-5 TRBV18
CASSPLDRVPGELFF few TRBJ2-2 TRBV18
CASSQEEGAGAREQYF many TRBJ2-7 TRBV4-2
CASSASQDNEQFF . TRBJ2-1 TRBV18
CASSFPQGDSGNAIYF . TRBJ1-3 TRBV5-1
CASSGTRSGTQYF many TRBJ2-3 TRBV28
CASRAPTGFKDTQYF once TRBJ2-3 TRBV10-3
CAWNQGARSYGHTF . TRBJ1-2 TRBV30
CATSRDPGISGNTIYF many TRBJ1-3 TRBV15
CASSTSSLAGRGNEQFF many TRBJ2-1 TRBV19
CASSVGSGTPNEKLFF many TRBJ1-4 TRBV9
CASTWGLAGGIQFF . TRBJ2-1 TRBV19
CASSLGLLSTDTQYF many TRBJ2-3 TRBV5-8
CASSSGRLGHEQYF many TRBJ2-7 TRBV5-5
CASSLGLSPWENIQYF few TRBJ2-4 TRBV7-2
CASSLSAGAQETQYF many TRBJ2-5 TRBV5-8
CASTRGGPSYEQYF many TRBJ2-7 TRBV12-3/TRBV12-4
CASSVVGQGATGELFF many TRBJ2-2 TRBV9
CASSPGTRYVYEQYF many TRBJ2-7 TRBV5-4
CARRRGLAGRDAQYF . TRBJ2-3 TRBV25-1
CASSLEGTSGKSEQYF many TRBJ2-7 TRBV7-2
CASSLEGLAGLQETQYF many TRBJ2-5 TRBV5-1
CSATVDSRYSYEQYF many TRBJ2-7 TRBV20-1
CASSLVTGGEEKLFF . TRBJ1-4 TRBV7-8
CASSREDTDTQYF . TRBJ2-3 TRBV11-3
CASSVAETEQFF many TRBJ2-1 TRBV9
CASSHPFTGVNEQFF many TRBJ2-1 TRBV14
CASSSRDQPQHF many TRBJ1-5 TRBV12-3/TRBV12-4
CASSYSASGSTDTQYF many TRBJ2-3 TRBV6-5
CASSRGGGFGYTF many TRBJ1-2 TRBV6-5
CASSLASRNTVYF . TRBJ1-3 TRBV6-4
CASSSNTEAFF . TRBJ1-1 TRBV2
CASSRPQGATQPQHF many TRBJ1-5 TRBV3-1